A single sample is the source of the 9 T cell receptor beta chains below, sequenced in a study of T-cell reconstitution after alpha-beta-depleted transplantation in children. A TCRbeta library incorporating unique molecular identifiers was prepared. TCRdb re-called the PCR reads through MiXCR, storing one row per CDR3 protein. The sample shows about 420,000 distinct CDR3 sequences, 15% to 20% of them seen only once. The sequenced sample was PBMCs, mostly from graft donor cells, obtained 360 days after TCRalphabeta/CD19-depleted stem cell transplant. The source of these receptors is a boy in the first two years of life who had a stem cell transplant for Wiskott-Aldrich syndrome, so the T cells may come from the graft donor.

The sample holds a few counts of this clonotype. The chain combines TRBV7-8 with TRBJ2-2; TRBD1 matches 10 bases. Looked up from germline, CDR1 is SGHVS and CDR2 is FQNEAQ. The trim removed 1 base at V and 5 bases at J, leaving 7 bases unmatched. The CDR3 is 17 residues long. CDR3 loop: CASSLVGGTGETGELFF. The CDR3 DNA sequence: TGTGCCAGCAGCTTAGTCGGCGGGACAGGGGAAACCGGGGAGCTGTTTTTT.

A few counts support this clonotype. The chain joins TRBV6-5 to TRBJ1-5, with a tentative D call TRBD1 (6 bases). This CDR3 is 17 amino acids long. V lost 0 bases and J lost 4, with 16 bases in between. Germline V gene lookup returns CDR1 MNHEY and CDR2 SVGAGI. Here the CDR3 reads CASSYSQGRLINQPQHF. The CDR3 bases are TGTGCCAGCAGTTACTCGCAGGGGCGGCTTATTAATCAGCCCCAGCATTTT.

This clonotype was detected a few times. This chain uses TRBV28 with TRBJ1-5; the match to TRBD1 covers 7 bases. CDR1 and CDR2 (germline): MDHEN, SYDVKM. This CDR3 spans 15 amino acids. The trim removed 2 bases at V and 6 bases at J, leaving 7 bases unmatched. CDR3 nucleotide sequence: TGTGCCAGCAGTTTAACCGGGACAGTTCCTCAGCCCCAGCATTTT. It encodes CASSLTGTVPQPQHF.

The chain joins TRBV12-3 or TRBV12-4 to TRBJ2-2, with D hard to call. This CDR3 contains 12 residues. With 10 bases removed from V and 5 bases from J, the gap between germline ends came to 11 bases. CDR3 sequence reads: CATREMTGELFF. The CDR3, as DNA: TGTGCCACCAGAGAGATGACCGGGGAGCTGTTTTTT.

This clonotype was detected only a few times. This sequence joins TRBV12-3 or TRBV12-4 and TRBJ1-2, with D tentatively TRBD1 (5 bases). The CDR3 has 11 amino acids. V was trimmed by 3 bases and J by 9 bases, leaving 8 bases between them. CDR3 loop: CASSLGGRYTF. The CDR3 nucleotides read TGTGCCAGCAGTTTGGGGGGTCGCTACACCTTC.

This clonotype was detected a few times. The chain couples TRBV5-1 to TRBJ1-2; D remains ambiguous. The ends were cut back, 4 bases at V and 3 bases at J, with 22 bases in the middle. Germline CDR1 reads SGHRS; CDR2 reads YFSETQ. CDR3 length: 17 residues. The DNA for the CDR3 is TGCGCCAGCAGCCCCCTGAAACTGTCCACCAACGACTATGGCTACACCTTC. The encoded protein is CASSPLKLSTNDYGYTF.

The rearrangement links TRBV6-2 or TRBV6-3 to TRBJ2-1; possibly TRBD1 or TRBD2 for D (5 bases each). The CDR3 totals 13 residues. Germline V gene lookup returns CDR1 MNHEY and CDR2 SVGEGT. Trimming cost V 7 bases and J 6 bases, with 13 bases left between them. The DNA of the CDR3 is TGTGCCAGCACTGGGGGTACCTCCAATGAGCAGTTCTTC. Translated: CASTGGTSNEQFF.

The table lists this clonotype with a few counts. The V gene is TRBV4-3, the J gene TRBJ2-3, with 7 nucleotides matching TRBD2. Germline CDR1 is LGHNA and CDR2 is YSLEER. With 0 bases clipped from V and 3 bases from J, the junction kept 6 bases outside the gene matches. The CDR3 contains 16 residues. CDR3 amino acids: CASSQDREGYTDTQYF. CDR3 nucleotides: TGCGCCAGCAGCCAAGATAGGGAGGGCTATACAGATACGCAGTATTTT.

The rearrangement links TRBV5-1 to TRBJ2-3; D might be TRBD2 (5 bases). The CDR3 sequence is 14 residues long. Germline V gene sequence: CDR1 SGHRS, CDR2 YFSETQ. The V end lost 0 bases, the J end lost 5 bases, and 10 bases lay between the germline ends. CDR3 bases: TGCGCCAGCAGCTTGGGAGGGTTCGGAGATACGCAGTATTTT. Translating it yields CASSLGGFGDTQYF.